These 19 T cell receptor beta chains share one sample of origin, sequenced in a study of T cells in Graves' hyperthyroidism and ophthalmopathy. Regions amplified from RNA transcripts were the TCR beta CDR3 regions. The HTBI primer set was used in a first-round RT-PCR of the TCR CDR3. TCRdb reprocessed the multiplex PCR reads via MiXCR and lists one record per CDR3 protein. The sample records about 420,000 distinct CDR3 sequences, roughly an eighth being singletons. The sample taken for sequencing was blood. Every receptor here comes from a woman aged 18-29 years with Graves' hyperthyroidism.

This clonotype was observed many times. The V gene is TRBV30, the J gene TRBJ1-1, with D possibly being TRBD1 (5 bases). V was cut by 8 bases and J by 0 bases, with 16 bases left in between. CDR3 length equals 14 residues. Per the germline V gene, CDR1 is GTSNPN and CDR2 is SVGIG (reference sequence). The CDR3 is CAGVRQGLNTEAFF. The CDR3 DNA follows: TGTGCCGGCGTTAGGCAGGGCCTGAACACTGAAGCTTTCTTT. Together with reference TRBV30 and TRBJ1-1, the CDR3 gives the full variable domain: SQTIHQWPATLVQPVGSPLSLECTVEGTSNPNLYWYRQAAGRGLQLLFYSVGIGQISSEVPQNLSASRPQDRQFILSSKKLLLSDSGFYLCAGVRQGLNTEAFFGQGTRLTVV.

The chain employs TRBV19 and TRBJ2-7; 10 positions agree with TRBD2. This CDR3 spans 17 amino acids. Trimming cost V 1 base and J 4 bases; bases outside gene matches: 10. CDR1 is LNHDA, CDR2 SQIVND, per germline (reference sequence). The CDR3: CASSIGTSGNIPYEQYF. CDR3 DNA: TGTGCCAGTAGTATAGGCACTAGCGGGAACATACCTTACGAGCAGTACTTC.

This clonotype came up many times. The V call is TRBV6-2 or TRBV6-3, the J call TRBJ2-6; no firm D call. The CDR3 length is 15 residues. The germline gives CDR1 MNHEY, CDR2 SVGEGT. Trimming removed 5 bases at V and 1 base at J, with 9 bases between. The CDR3 DNA reads as TGTGCCAGCAGTCACGACACTTCTGGGGCCAACGTCCTGACTTTC. Translating it yields CASSHDTSGANVLTF.

This clonotype was seen repeatedly, ten times or more. The chain joins TRBV7-6 to TRBJ2-7; 8 bases are shared with TRBD1. The CDR3 sequence is 16 residues long. Germline V gene lookup returns CDR1 SGHVS and CDR2 FNYEAQ. V lost 2 bases, J lost 5 bases, and 11 bases stayed unmatched. As DNA, the CDR3 is TGTGCCAGCAGCTTATCCACCAGGGGGCCCGTCGACGAGCAGTACTTC. This encodes CASSLSTRGPVDEQYF.

This clonotype has at least ten counts. The rearrangement links TRBV25-1 to TRBJ2-5; tentative D call: TRBD2 (5 bases). This CDR3 has 18 residues. Germline V gives CDR1 MGHDK, CDR2 SYGVNS. The ends were cut back, 5 bases at V and 5 bases at J, with 27 bases in the middle. The CDR3 region has the DNA TGTGCCAGCAGTATCCAGAGGCCCCAGTCGAGAGGCGGGGAGACCCAGTACTTC. Protein product: CASSIQRPQSRGGETQYF.

This clonotype was recorded at least ten times. This chain connects TRBV9 to TRBJ2-3; no firm D call. This CDR3 has 15 residues. V lost 0 bases and J 5 bases, leaving 13 bases between the germline ends. Germline V lookup: CDR1 SGDLS, CDR2 YYNGEE. This chain's CDR3 is CASSVGGSRGDTQYF. CDR3 nucleotides: TGTGCCAGCAGCGTAGGAGGTAGTAGAGGAGATACGCAGTATTTT.

The chain uses TRBV20-1 and TRBJ2-2; D uncertain. CDR3 size: 13 residues. The germline gives CDR1 DFQATT, CDR2 SNEGSKA (reference sequence). The V end was cut by 5 bases, the J end by 4 bases, with 11 bases between. The CDR3 nucleotides read TGCAGTGCTGAAGAGATAGTCACCGGGGAGCTGTTTTTT. It translates to CSAEEIVTGELFF.

The rearrangement joins TRBV4-1 to TRBJ2-3; D is ambiguous. The CDR3 covers 17 residues. The germline gives CDR1 MGHRA, CDR2 YSYEKL. V lost 4 bases and J lost 6, with 23 bases in between. CDR3 sequence: CASSPPRGDVVSDTQYF. CDR3 bases: TGCGCCAGCAGCCCCCCCCGAGGTGATGTCGTTTCGGATACGCAGTATTTT.

This rearrangement joins TRBV25-1 to TRBJ1-1; 8 bases align to TRBD1. The CDR3 spans 16 residues. The V segment lost 4 bases and the J segment 3 bases; nucleotides outside the gene matches: 10. CDR1 is MGHDK, CDR2 SYGVNS, per germline. CDR3 loop: CASSAGLRGRHTEAFF. The CDR3 DNA reads as TGTGCCAGCAGTGCGGGGCTCAGGGGGCGTCACACTGAAGCTTTCTTT. Based on the CDR3 plus reference TRBV25-1 and TRBJ1-1, the full variable domain is EADIYQTPRYLVIGTGKKITLECSQTMGHDKMYWYQQDPGMELHLIHYSYGVNSTEKGDLSSESTVSRIRTEHFPLTLESARPSHTSQYLCASSAGLRGRHTEAFFGQGTRLTVV.

This clonotype was seen ten or more times. The chain has TRBV20-1 and TRBJ2-1; D is unclear. The CDR3 is 14 residues long. From germline, CDR1 is DFQATT and CDR2 SNEGSKA (reference sequence). Trimming pared 6 bases from V and 2 bases from J, leaving 14 bases between. The CDR3 DNA follows: TGCAGTGCGTCCACTACACCTACCTACAATGAGCAGTTCTTC. Its translation is CSASTTPTYNEQFF.

This chain connects TRBV4-3 to TRBJ2-5, with 9 positions matching TRBD2. The CDR3 spans 16 residues. The germline V gene encodes CDR1 LGHNA and CDR2 YSLEER. V lost 2 bases, J lost 4 bases, and 8 bases stayed unmatched. The DNA of the CDR3 is TGCGCCAGCAGCCAACCAGCGGGAGGCGGGGTAGAGACCCAGTACTTC. This codes for CASSQPAGGGVETQYF.

The rearrangement joins TRBV6-5 to TRBJ2-3; either TRBD1 or TRBD2 may supply D (5 bases each). V was cut by 4 bases and J by 2 bases, with 10 bases left in between. This CDR3 region has 14 residues. Germline CDR1 is MNHEY and CDR2 is SVGAGI. This CDR3 reads CASSFGTITDTQYF. CDR3 bases: TGTGCCAGCAGTTTCGGGACGATCACAGATACGCAGTATTTT.

This clonotype appeared a single time. Its ends do not fully match the called genes, so a read error is possible. The chain uses TRBV28 and TRBJ1-4; D is possibly TRBD1 (6 bases). CDR1 and CDR2 from the germline V gene are MDHEN and SYDVKM. The CDR3 is made up of 17 amino acids. In DNA form, the CDR3 reads TGTGCCAGCAGTTTATCTTCCCGGGGGCCTACTAATGAAAAACTGTCTTTT. This gives the protein CASSLSSRGPTNEKLSF.

This clonotype was counted at least ten times. The J gene is TRBJ2-7, the V gene TRBV7-9, with no clear D. Trimming took off 1 base at V and 4 bases at J, with 8 bases between the two ends. Germline CDR1 is SEHNR and CDR2 is FQNEAQ (reference sequence). The CDR3 extends over 13 amino acids. This CDR3 is CASSLVGWYEQYF. CDR3 DNA sequence: TGTGCCAGCAGCTTAGTAGGTTGGTACGAGCAGTACTTC.

The chain recombines TRBV19 with TRBJ2-2; TRBD2 might be the D (5 bases). Between the trimmed V and J ends, which lost 5 bases and 6 bases, there was a span of 16 bases. This CDR3 has 15 amino acids. CDR1 is LNHDA, CDR2 SQIVND, per germline (reference sequence). The DNA for the CDR3 is TGTGCCAGTAGTTCCGGACTCGAGGGTTCCGGGGAGCTGTTTTTT. Amino acid sequence: CASSSGLEGSGELFF.

This clonotype appeared a single time. V usage is TRBV15 and J usage is TRBJ1-1; D is unresolved. This CDR3 contains 15 residues. Per the germline V gene, CDR1 is LNHNV and CDR2 is YYDKDF (reference sequence). Trimming pared 0 bases from V and 0 bases from J, leaving 8 bases between. As DNA, the CDR3 is TGTGCCACCAGCAGAGAGTCCAGCATGAACACTGAAGCTTTCTTT. Protein: CATSRESSMNTEAFF. Variable domain in full (rest from reference TRBV15 and TRBJ1-1): DAMVIQNPRYQVTQFGKPVTLSCSQTLNHNVMYWYQQKSSQAPKLLFHYYDKDFNNEADTPDNFQSRRPNTSFCFLDIRSPGLGDTAMYLCATSRESSMNTEAFFGQGTRLTVV.

There are a few counts of this clonotype. The chain combines TRBV30 with TRBJ1-1; D gene unclear. V was pared by 5 bases and J by 1 base, with 5 bases between. From germline, CDR1 is GTSNPN and CDR2 SVGIG (reference sequence). The CDR3 sequence is 11 residues long. The CDR3 DNA reads TGTGCCTGGTTGGCGAACACTGAAGCTTTCTTT. It yields the protein CAWLANTEAFF. Using reference TRBV30 and TRBJ1-1 for the parts outside the CDR3, the full variable domain is SQTIHQWPATLVQPVGSPLSLECTVEGTSNPNLYWYRQAAGRGLQLLFYSVGIGQISSEVPQNLSASRPQDRQFILSSKKLLLSDSGFYLCAWLANTEAFFGQGTRLTVV.

This clonotype has a count of ten or more. The V call is TRBV2, the J call TRBJ2-3, with 11 bases matching TRBD2. The junction had 6 bases not matched to a gene; V was cut back by 6 bases and J by 1 base. Germline lookup yields CDR1 SNHLY and CDR2 FYNNEI. There are 16 residues in the CDR3. The CDR3 nucleotides read TGTGCCAGCAGGAATCTAGCGGGAGGCGGCACAGATACGCAGTATTTT. This sequence encodes CASRNLAGGGTDTQYF.

In this sample, this clonotype turned up many times. This chain joins TRBV7-9 and TRBJ1-1, with unresolved D. The CDR3 consists of 12 residues. CDR1 and CDR2 from the germline V gene are SEHNR and FQNEAQ (reference sequence). Trimming removed 10 bases from V and 1 base from J, with 10 bases in between. DNA of the CDR3: TGTGCCACCGAGTGGGGGAACACTGAAGCTTTCTTT. Its protein product is CATEWGNTEAFF.